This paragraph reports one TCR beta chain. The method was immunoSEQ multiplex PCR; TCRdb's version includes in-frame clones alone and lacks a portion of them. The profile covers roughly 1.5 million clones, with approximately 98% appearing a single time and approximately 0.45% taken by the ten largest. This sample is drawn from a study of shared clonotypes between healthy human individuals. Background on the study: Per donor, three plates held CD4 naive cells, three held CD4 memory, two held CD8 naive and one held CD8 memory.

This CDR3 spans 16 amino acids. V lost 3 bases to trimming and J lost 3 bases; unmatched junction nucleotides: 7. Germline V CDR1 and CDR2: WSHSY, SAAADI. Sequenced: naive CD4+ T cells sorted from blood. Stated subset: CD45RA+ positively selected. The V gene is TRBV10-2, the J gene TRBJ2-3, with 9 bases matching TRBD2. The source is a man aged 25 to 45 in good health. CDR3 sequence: CASSDPGLARTDTQYF. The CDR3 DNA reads TGCGCCAGCAGTGACCCCGGACTAGCGAGGACAGATACGCAGTATTTT.